This section outlines one T cell receptor beta chain sequence together with its context. This clonotype was seen only a few times. Its antigen is still unknown. No quality values exist for individual bases; no much larger clone is one base distant. Ophthalmopathy patients had moderately to severely active disease, with a Clinical Activity Score of 3 or more, a NOSPECS grade of 4 or more, and a disease duration of less than 3 months. Any patient with an uncontrolled infection, another autoimmune disease, pregnancy or lactation was excluded. Diagnoses relied on clinical symptoms, serum thyroxine and TRAb, thyroid ultrasound and orbital computed tomography. PBMCs were isolated from 7.5 to 10 ml of fresh peripheral blood by Ficoll-Paque density gradient centrifugation. Total RNA was extracted using Trizol reagent, and RNA quality was assessed on an Agilent 2100 Bioanalyzer. V and J are truncated by 6 bases and 5 bases respectively, leaving an intervening sequence of 20 bases. CDR1 and CDR2 are drawn from the germline V gene: MNHNS, SASEGT. The CDR3 holds 15 amino acids from the cysteine to the phenylalanine. The CDR3 DNA has 45 bases and is translated from base 1.

The data derive from a study of T cells in Graves' hyperthyroidism and ophthalmopathy (dated by TCRdb to between 2018 and 2021). General notes on the study: Peripheral blood was collected at initial diagnosis, before any treatment. The paper reports TCR Vbeta CDR3 sequencing of 130 to 150 peripheral blood samples: 43 ophthalmopathy, under 80 hyperthyroidism and around 17 progressor patients. For training and testing, the roughly 97 patients in the discovery cohort were randomly divided in a 7:3 ratio. After sampling, hyperthyroidism patients received methimazole starting at 30 mg daily, and ophthalmopathy patients received high-dose intravenous methylprednisolone. Prospective prediction of ophthalmopathy was tested in an independent validation cohort of approximately 19 hyperthyroidism patients and 15 to 17 patients who later progressed to ophthalmopathy. The study also compared thyroid tissue and blood T-cell repertoires from more than 5 Graves' hyperthyroidism patients. A discovery cohort of 95 to 100 patients, about 44 with Graves' ophthalmopathy and approximately 57 with stable Graves' hyperthyroidism, was used to find distinguishing TCR V-J signatures.

Findings and caveats that apply to the study as a whole: Sample size was not statistically predetermined, and investigators were not blinded to group allocation. In validation, the model predicted progression to ophthalmopathy with about 71% sensitivity and approximately 78% specificity, a median of around six months before onset. Most expanded thyroid clonotypes (frequency above 0.001) were also found in blood, which suggests that blood repertoires may mirror thyroid immune responses. In cross-validation, a model built on a 13 V-J signature told ophthalmopathy apart from stable hyperthyroidism with 85% to 90% sensitivity and 81% to 82% specificity, and in testing the same model reached 80%/75%.

The TCR beta CDR3 regions were amplified from the RNA transcripts. The TCR CDR3 was subjected to a first round of RT-PCR using the HTBI primer set and the Qiagen OneStep RT-PCR kit. A second multiplex PCR round built the libraries, followed by size selection and purification. The libraries were sequenced on an Illumina HiSeq2000 using paired-end 100 bp reads. The paper's data handling went like this. Raw data were processed with SOAPnuke, discarding reads with adapters, uncalled bases, mean Phred below 15, or no exact constant-primer or identifier match. High-quality paired reads were merged using COPE v1.2.5, and each unique nucleotide sequence was defined as a clonotype. MiTCR v1.1 was used to align clonotypes to the IMGT TRBV, TRBD and TRBJ reference segments. The analysis included only V-J combinations with a frequency above 0.0001, which together covered roughly 99% of the repertoires. The TCS score was defined as the ratio of F50 (clonal expansion) to E x V (chaos), calculated using BLOSUM62-based TCRdist between CDR3 peptides within each V-J. Welch's t-statistics and random forest reduced fewer than 600 V-J features to 13, which were used in a naive Bayes classifier (R e1071). The raw public data were reprocessed by TCRdb itself: fastp quality trimming at Q25, MiXCR clonotype calling, in-frame beta chains only. Each CDR3 protein appears once, grouped with its most common genes and DNA. These V and J calls rely on TCRdb rather than the paper's analysis. For this sample the table gives about 640,000 distinct CDR3 sequences, of which under 25% were detected only once. The ten most abundant clones make up more than 30% of the sample.

In this chain, TRBV6-1 is recombined with TRBJ2-7; confidence is insufficient to name the D gene. Material for sequencing was blood. The TCR was taken from a man aged 25-40 years with Graves' ophthalmopathy. The DNA is as follows: TGTGCCAGCAGCCAAGTTACGATGGGGTTCCACGAGCAGTACTTC. This codes for CASSQVTMGFHEQYF.